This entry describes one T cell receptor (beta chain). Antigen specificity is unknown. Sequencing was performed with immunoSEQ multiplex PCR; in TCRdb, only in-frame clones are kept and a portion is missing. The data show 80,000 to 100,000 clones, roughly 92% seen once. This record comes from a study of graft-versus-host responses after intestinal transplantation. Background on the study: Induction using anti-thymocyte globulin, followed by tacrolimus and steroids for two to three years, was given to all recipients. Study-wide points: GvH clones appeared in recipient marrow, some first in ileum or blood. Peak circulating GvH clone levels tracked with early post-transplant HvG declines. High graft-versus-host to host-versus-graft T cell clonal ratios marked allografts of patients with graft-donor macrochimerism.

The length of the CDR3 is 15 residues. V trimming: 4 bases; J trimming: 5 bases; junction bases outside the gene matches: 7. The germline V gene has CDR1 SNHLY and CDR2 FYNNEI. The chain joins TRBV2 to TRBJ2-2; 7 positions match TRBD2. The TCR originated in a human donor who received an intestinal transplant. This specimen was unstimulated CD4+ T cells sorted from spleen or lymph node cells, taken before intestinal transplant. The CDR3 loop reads CASSGASGFTGELFF. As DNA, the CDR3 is TGTGCCAGCAGTGGGGCTAGCGGTTTTACCGGGGAGCTGTTTTTT. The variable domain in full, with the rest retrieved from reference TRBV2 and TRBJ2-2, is EPEVTQTPSHQVTQMGQEVILRCVPISNHLYFYWYRQILGQKVEFLVSFYNNEISEKSEIFDDQFSVERPDGSNFTLKIRSTKLEDSAMYFCASSGASGFTGELFFGEGSRLTVL.